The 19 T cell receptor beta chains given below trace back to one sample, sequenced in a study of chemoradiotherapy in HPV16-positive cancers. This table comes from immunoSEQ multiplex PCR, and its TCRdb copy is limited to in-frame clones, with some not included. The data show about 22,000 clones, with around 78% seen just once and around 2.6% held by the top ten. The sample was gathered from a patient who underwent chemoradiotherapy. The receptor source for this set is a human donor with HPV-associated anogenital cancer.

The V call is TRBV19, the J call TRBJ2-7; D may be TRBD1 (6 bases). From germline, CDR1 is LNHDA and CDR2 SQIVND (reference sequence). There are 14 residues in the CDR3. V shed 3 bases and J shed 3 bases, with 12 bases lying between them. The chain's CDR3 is CASSIDRSIYEQYF. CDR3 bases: TGTGCCAGTAGTATTGACAGGAGCATCTACGAGCAGTACTTC.

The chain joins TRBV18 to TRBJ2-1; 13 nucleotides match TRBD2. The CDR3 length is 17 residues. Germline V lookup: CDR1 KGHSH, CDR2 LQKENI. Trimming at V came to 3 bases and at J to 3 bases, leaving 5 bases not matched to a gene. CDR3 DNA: TGTGCCAGCTCACCCATGACTAGCGGGGGGCTCTACAATGAGCAGTTCTTC. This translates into CASSPMTSGGLYNEQFF.

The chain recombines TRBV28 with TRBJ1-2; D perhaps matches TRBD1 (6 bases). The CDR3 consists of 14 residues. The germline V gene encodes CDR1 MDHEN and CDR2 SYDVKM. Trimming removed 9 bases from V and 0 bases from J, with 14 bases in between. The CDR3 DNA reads TGTGCCAGAACGACAGGCCTTACTAACTATGGCTACACCTTC. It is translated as CARTTGLTNYGYTF.

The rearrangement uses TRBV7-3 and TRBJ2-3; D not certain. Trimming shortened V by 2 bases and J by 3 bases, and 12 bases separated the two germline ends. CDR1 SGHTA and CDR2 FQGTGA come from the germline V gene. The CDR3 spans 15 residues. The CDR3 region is CASSLDGLKTDTQYF. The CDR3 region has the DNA TGTGCCAGCAGCTTAGACGGGCTGAAAACAGATACGCAGTATTTT.

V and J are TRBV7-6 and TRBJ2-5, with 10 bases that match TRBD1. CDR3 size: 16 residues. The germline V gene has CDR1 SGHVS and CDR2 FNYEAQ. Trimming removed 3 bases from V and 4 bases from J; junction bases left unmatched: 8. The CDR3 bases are TGTGCCAGCAGCTTCGGACAGGGGGGCGGGATAGAGACCCAGTACTTC. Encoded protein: CASSFGQGGGIETQYF.

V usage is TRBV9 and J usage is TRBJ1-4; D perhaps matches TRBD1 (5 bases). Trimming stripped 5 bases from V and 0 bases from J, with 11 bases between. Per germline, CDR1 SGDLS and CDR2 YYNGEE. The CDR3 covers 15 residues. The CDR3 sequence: CASSGGIATNEKLFF. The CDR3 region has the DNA TGTGCCAGCAGTGGGGGTATTGCAACTAATGAAAAACTGTTTTTT.

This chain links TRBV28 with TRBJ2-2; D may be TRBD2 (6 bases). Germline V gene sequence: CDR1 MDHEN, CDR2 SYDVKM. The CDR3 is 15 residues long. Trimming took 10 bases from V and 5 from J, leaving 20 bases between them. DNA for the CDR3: TGTGCCACCACAAATGGGGGGTTGGAAACCGGGGAGCTGTTTTTT. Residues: CATTNGGLETGELFF.

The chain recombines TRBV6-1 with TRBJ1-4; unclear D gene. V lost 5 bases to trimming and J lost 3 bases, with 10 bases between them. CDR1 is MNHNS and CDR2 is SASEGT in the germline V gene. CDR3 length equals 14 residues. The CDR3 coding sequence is TGTGCCAGCAGTTTTAAATGGGCTAATGAAAAACTGTTTTTT. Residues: CASSFKWANEKLFF.

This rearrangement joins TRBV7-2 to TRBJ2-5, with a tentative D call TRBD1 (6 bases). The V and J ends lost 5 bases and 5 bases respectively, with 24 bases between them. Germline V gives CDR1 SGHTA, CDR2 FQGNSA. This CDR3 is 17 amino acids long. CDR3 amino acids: CASSPGRGGRVAETQYF. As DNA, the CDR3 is TGTGCCAGCAGCCCGGGTAGAGGGGGAAGGGTAGCGGAGACCCAGTACTTC.

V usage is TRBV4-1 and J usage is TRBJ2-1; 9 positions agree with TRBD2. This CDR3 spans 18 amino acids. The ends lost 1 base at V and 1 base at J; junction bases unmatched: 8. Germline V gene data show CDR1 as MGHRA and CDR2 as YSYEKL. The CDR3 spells CASSQGSSGRGSYNEQFF. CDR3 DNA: TGCGCCAGCAGCCAAGGGAGTAGCGGGAGAGGGTCCTACAATGAGCAGTTCTTC.

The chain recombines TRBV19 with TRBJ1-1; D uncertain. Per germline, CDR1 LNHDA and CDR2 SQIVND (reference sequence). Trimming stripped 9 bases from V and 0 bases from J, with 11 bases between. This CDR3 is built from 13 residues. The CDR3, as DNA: TGTGCCAGCTCCACACCAATGAACACTGAAGCTTTCTTT. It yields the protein CASSTPMNTEAFF.

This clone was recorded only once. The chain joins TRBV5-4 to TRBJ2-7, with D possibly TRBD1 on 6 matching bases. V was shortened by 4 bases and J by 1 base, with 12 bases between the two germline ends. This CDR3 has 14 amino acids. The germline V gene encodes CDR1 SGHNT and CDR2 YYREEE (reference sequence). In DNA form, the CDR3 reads TGTGCCAGCAGCACGTCCGGGACATCCTACGAGCAGTACTTC. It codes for CASSTSGTSYEQYF. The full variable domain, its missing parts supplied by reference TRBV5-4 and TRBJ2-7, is ETGVTQSPTHLIKTRGQQVTLRCSSQSGHNTVSWYQQALGQGPQFIFQYYREEENGRGNFPPRFSGLQFPNYSSELNVNALELDDSALYLCASSTSGTSYEQYFGPGTRLTVT.

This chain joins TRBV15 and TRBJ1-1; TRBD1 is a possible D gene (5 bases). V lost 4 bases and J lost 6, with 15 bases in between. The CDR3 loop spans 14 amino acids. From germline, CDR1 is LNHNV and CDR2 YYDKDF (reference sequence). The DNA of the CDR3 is TGTGCCACCAGCACACAATCAGGGTTCGCTGAAGCTTTCTTT. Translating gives CATSTQSGFAEAFF.

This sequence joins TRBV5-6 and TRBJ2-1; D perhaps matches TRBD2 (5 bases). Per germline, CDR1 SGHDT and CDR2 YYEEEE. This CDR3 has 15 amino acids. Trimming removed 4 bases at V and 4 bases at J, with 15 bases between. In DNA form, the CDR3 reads TGTGCCAGCAGCCCAAACGCACTAGGGTACAATGAGCAGTTCTTC. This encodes CASSPNALGYNEQFF.

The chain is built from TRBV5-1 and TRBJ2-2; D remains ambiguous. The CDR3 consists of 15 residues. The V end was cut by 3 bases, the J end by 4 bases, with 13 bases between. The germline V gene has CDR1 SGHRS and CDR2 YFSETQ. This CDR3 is CASSSGSSSTGELFF. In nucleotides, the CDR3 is TGCGCCAGCAGCTCCGGGTCCTCGAGCACCGGGGAGCTGTTTTTT.

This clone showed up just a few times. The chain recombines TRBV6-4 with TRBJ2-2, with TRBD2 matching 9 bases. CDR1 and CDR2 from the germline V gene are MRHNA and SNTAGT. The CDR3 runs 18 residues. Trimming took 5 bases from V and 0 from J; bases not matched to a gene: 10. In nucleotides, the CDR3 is TGTGCCAGCAGTCCCCTGCTGACTAGCGGTGCGAACACCGGGGAGCTGTTTTTT. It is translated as CASSPLLTSGANTGELFF.

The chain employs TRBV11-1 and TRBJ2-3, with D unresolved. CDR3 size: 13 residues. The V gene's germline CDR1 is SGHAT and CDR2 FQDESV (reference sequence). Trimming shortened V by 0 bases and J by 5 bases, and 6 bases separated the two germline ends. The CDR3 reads CASSLAAKDTQYF. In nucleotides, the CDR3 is TGTGCCAGCAGCTTAGCGGCGAAAGATACGCAGTATTTT.

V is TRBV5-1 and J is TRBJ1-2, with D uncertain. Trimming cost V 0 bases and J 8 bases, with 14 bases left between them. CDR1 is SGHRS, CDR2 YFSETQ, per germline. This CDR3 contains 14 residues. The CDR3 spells CASSLGQPGRGYTF. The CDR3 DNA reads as TGCGCCAGCAGCTTGGGCCAACCAGGAAGGGGCTACACCTTC.

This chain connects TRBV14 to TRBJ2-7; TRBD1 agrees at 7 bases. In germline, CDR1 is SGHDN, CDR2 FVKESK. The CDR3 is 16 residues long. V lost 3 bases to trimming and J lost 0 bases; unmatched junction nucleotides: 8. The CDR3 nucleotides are TGTGCCAGCAGCCACCCCTGGGACAGCGGCTCCTACGAGCAGTACTTC. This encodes CASSHPWDSGSYEQYF.